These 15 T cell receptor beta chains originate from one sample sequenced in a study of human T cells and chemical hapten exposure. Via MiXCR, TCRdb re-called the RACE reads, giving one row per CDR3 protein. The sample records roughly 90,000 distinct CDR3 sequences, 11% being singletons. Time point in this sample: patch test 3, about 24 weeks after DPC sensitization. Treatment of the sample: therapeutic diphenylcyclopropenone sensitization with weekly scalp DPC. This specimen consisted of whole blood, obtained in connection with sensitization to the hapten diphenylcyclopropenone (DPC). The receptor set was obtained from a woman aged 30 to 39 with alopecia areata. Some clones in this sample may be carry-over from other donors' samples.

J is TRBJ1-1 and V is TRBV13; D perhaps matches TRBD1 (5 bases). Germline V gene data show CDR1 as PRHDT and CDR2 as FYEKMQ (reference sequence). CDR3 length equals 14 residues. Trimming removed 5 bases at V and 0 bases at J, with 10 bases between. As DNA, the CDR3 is TGTGCCAGCAGCCAGACGACAGTGAACACTGAAGCTTTCTTT. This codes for CASSQTTVNTEAFF.

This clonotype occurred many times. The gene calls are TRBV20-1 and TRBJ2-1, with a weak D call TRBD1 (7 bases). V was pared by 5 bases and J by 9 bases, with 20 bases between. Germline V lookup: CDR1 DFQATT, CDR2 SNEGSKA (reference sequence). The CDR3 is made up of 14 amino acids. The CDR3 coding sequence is TGCAGTGCTGCCGGACAGGCGGGACACGGTGAGCAGTTCTTC. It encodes CSAAGQAGHGEQFF.

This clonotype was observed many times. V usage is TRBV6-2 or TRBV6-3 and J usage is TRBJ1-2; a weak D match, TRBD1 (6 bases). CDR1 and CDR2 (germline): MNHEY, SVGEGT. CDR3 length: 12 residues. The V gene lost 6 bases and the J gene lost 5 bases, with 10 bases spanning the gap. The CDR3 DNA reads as TGTGCCAGCAGATTAACAGGGTATGGCTACACCTTC. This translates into CASRLTGYGYTF.

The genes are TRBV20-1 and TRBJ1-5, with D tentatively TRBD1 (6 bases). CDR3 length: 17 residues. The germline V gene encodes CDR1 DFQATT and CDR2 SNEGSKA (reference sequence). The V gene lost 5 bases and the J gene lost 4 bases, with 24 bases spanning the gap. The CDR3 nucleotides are TGCAGTGCTGAAATGACAGGAGACGTATACGGAAATCAGCCCCAGCATTTT. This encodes CSAEMTGDVYGNQPQHF.

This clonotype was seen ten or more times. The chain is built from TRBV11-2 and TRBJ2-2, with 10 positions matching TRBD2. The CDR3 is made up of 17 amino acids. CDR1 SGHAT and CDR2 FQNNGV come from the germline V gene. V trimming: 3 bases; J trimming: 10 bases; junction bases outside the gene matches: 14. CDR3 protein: CASSFLSGRAPMEELFF. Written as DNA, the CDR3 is TGTGCCAGCAGCTTCCTGAGCGGGAGGGCCCCCATGGAGGAGCTGTTTTTT.

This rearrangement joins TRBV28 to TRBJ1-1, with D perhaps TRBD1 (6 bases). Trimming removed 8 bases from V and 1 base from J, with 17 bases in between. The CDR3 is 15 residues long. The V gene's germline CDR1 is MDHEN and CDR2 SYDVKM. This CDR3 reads CASPSANRENTEAFF. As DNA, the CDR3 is TGTGCCAGCCCATCGGCTAACAGGGAGAACACTGAAGCTTTCTTT.

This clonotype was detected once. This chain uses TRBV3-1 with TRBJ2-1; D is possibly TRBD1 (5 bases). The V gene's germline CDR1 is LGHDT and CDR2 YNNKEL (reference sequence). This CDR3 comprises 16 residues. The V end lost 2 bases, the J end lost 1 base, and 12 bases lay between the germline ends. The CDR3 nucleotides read TGTGCCAGCAGCCAATCTGGCAGGGTGTCCTACAATGAGCAGTTCTTC. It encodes CASSQSGRVSYNEQFF.

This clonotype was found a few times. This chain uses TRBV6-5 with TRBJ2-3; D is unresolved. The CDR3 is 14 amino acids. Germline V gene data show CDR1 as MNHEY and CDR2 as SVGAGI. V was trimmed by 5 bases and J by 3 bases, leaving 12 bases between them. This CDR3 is CASSLWGWTDTQYF. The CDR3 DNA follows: TGTGCCAGCAGTCTCTGGGGTTGGACAGATACGCAGTATTTT.

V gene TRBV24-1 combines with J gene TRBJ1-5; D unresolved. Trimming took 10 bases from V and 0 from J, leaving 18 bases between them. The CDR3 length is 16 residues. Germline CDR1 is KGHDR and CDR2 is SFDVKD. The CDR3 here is CATQEGRMGSNQPQHF. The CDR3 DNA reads TGTGCCACGCAGGAGGGTAGGATGGGTAGCAATCAGCCCCAGCATTTT.

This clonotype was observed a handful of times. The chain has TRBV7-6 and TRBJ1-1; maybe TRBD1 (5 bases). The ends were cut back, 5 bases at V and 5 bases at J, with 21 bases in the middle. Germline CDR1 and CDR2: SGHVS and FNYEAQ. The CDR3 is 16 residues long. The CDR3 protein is CASSTPVVGAWTEAFF. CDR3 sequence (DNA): TGTGCCAGCAGCACACCGGTGGTAGGGGCTTGGACTGAAGCTTTCTTT.

The CDR3 bases are TGCGCCAGCAGTTCGCTCGGGGATACGCAGTATTTT. This encodes CASSSLGDTQYF. This rearrangement joins TRBV5-1 to TRBJ2-3; D uncertain. V lost 5 bases and J lost 6, with 10 bases in between. Germline V CDR1 and CDR2: SGHRS, YFSETQ. The CDR3 is made up of 12 amino acids.

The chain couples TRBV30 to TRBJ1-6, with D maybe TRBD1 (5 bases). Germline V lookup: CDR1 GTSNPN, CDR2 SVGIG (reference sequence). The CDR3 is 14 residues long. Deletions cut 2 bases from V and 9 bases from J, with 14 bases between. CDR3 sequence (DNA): TGTGCCTGGAGTCCGGGACTCCCGGGTTCACCCCTCCACTTT. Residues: CAWSPGLPGSPLHF.

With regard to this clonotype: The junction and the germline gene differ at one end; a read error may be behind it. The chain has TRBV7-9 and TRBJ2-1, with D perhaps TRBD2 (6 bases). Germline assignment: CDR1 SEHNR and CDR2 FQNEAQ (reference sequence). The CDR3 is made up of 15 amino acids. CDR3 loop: CASSPPGLSYSEQFF. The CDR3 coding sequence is TGTGCCAGCAGTCCCCCGGGACTCTCGTACAGTGAGCAGTTCTTC.

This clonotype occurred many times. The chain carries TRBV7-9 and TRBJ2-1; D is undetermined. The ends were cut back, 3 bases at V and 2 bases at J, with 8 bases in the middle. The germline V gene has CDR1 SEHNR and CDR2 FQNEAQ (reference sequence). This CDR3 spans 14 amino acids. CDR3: CASSFGSPYNEQFF. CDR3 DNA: TGTGCCAGCAGCTTTGGCAGCCCCTACAATGAGCAGTTCTTC.

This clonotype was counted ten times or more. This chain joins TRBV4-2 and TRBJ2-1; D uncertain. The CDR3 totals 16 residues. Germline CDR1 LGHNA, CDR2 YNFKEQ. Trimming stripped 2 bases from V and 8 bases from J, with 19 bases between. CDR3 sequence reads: CASSQNPYLQRYEQFF. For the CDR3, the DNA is TGTGCCAGCAGCCAAAACCCCTATCTGCAGCGCTATGAGCAGTTCTTC.